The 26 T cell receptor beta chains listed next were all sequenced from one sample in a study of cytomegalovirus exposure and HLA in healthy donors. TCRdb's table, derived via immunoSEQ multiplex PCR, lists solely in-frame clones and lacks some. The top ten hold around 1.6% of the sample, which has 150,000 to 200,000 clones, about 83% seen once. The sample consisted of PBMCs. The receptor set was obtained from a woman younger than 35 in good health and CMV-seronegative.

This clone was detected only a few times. The CDR3 region has the DNA TGTGCCAGCAGCTTGGGGCCGAACGAGGACCCCCAGTACTTC. Its protein product is CASSLGPNEDPQYF. The chain has TRBV7-7 and TRBJ2-5; a possible D gene is TRBD1 (5 bases). CDR3 length equals 14 residues. V shed 3 bases and J shed 9 bases, with 17 bases lying between them. The V gene's germline CDR1 is SSHAT and CDR2 FNYEAQ (reference sequence).

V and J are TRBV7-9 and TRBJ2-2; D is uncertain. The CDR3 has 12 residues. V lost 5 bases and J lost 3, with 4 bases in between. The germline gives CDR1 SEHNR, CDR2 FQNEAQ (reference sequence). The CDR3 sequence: CASSPYTGELFF. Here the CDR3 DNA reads TGTGCCAGCAGCCCTTACACCGGGGAGCTGTTTTTT.

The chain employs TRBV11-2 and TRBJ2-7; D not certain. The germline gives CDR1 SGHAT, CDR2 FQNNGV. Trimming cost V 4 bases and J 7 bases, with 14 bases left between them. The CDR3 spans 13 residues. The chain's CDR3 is CASSSPTSWEQYF. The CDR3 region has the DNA TGTGCCAGCAGCTCCCCGACATCGTGGGAGCAGTACTTC.

CDR3 protein: CASSRSGNSNNEQFF. The CDR3 DNA reads TGTGCCAGCAGCAGAAGCGGTAACTCTAACAATGAGCAGTTCTTC. The chain uses TRBV7-2 and TRBJ2-1; D perhaps matches TRBD2 (5 bases). Trimming shortened V by 5 bases and J by 5 bases, and 16 bases separated the two germline ends. This CDR3 is built from 15 residues. Germline CDR1 and CDR2: SGHTA and FQGNSA.

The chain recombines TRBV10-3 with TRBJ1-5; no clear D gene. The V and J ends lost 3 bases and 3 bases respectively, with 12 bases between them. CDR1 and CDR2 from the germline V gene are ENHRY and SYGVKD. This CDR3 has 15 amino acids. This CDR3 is CAISDAAALNQPQHF. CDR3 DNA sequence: TGTGCCATCAGTGACGCGGCGGCACTCAATCAGCCCCAGCATTTT.

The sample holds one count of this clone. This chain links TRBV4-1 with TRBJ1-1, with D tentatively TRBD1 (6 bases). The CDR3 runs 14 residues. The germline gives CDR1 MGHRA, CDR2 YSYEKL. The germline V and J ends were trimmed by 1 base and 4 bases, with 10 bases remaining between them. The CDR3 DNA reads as TGCGCCAGCAGCCAAGTAAAGGGGGTCACTGAAGCTTTCTTT. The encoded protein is CASSQVKGVTEAFF.

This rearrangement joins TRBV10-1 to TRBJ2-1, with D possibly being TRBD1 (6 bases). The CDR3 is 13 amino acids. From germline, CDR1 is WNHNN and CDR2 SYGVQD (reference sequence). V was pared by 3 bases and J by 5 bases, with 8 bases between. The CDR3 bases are TGCGCCAGCAGTGAAGGGGGTGACAATGAGCAGTTCTTC. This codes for CASSEGGDNEQFF.

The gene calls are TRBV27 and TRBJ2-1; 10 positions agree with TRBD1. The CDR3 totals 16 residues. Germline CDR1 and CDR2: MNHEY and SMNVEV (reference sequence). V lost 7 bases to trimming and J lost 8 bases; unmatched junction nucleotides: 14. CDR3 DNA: TGTGCCAGCACCCGATTAGGGACAGGGGCAGAGGATGAGCAGTTCTTC. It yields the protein CASTRLGTGAEDEQFF.

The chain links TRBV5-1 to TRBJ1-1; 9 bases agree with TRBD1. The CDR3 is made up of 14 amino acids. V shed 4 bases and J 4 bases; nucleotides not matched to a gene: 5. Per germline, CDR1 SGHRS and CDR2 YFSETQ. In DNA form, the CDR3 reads TGCGCCAGCAGCGGCCCGGGACAGGGCACTGAAGCTTTCTTT. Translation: CASSGPGQGTEAFF.

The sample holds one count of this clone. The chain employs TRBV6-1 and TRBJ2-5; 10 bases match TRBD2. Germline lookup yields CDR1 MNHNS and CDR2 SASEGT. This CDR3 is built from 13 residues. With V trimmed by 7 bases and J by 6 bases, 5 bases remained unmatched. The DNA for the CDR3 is TGTGCCAGCATACTAGCGGGACGACAGACCCAGTACTTC. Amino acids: CASILAGRQTQYF.

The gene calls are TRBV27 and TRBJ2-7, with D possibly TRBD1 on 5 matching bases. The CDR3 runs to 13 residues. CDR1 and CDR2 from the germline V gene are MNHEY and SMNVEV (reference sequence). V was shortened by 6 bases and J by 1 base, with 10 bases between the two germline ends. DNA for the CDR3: TGTGCCAGCAGCCGACAGATTTCCTACGAGCAGTACTTC. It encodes CASSRQISYEQYF.

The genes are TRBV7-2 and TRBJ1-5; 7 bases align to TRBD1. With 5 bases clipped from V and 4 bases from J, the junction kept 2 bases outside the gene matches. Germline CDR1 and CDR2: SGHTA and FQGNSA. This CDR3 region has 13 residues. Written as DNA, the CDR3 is TGTGCCAGCAGCCCACAGGGGAATCAGCCCCAGCATTTT. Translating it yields CASSPQGNQPQHF. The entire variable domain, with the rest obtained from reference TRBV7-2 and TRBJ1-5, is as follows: GAGVSQSPSNKVTEKGKDVELRCDPISGHTALYWYRQSLGQGLEFLIYFQGNSAPDKSGLPSDRFSAERTGGSVSTLTIQRTQQEDSAVYLCASSPQGNQPQHFGDGTRLSIL.

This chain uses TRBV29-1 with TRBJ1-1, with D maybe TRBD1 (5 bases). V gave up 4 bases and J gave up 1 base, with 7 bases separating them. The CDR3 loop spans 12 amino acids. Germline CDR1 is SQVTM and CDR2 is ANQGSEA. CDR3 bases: TGCAGCGTTGTGGGGCAGAACACTGAAGCTTTCTTT. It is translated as CSVVGQNTEAFF.

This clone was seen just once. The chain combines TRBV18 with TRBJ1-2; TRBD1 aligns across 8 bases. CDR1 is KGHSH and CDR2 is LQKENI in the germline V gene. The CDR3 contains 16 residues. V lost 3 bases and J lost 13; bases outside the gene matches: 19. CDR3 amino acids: CASSPNPPATGDGCTF. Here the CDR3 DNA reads TGTGCCAGCTCACCTAATCCCCCCGCGACAGGGGATGGATGCACCTTC.

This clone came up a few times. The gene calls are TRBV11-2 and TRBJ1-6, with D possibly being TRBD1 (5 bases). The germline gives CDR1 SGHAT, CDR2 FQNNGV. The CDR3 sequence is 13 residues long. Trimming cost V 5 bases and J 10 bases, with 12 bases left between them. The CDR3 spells CASSQRQLSPLHF. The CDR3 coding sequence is TGTGCCAGCAGCCAACGACAGCTATCACCCCTCCACTTT.

The CDR3 DNA is TGTGCCTGGAGTCCGACCCTAGAACCTGGAAACACCATATATTTT. Translation gives CAWSPTLEPGNTIYF. The rearrangement uses TRBV30 and TRBJ1-3; D not certain. The CDR3 is made up of 15 amino acids. From germline, CDR1 is GTSNPN and CDR2 SVGIG (reference sequence). V was clipped by 2 bases and J by 2 bases, with 13 bases between them.

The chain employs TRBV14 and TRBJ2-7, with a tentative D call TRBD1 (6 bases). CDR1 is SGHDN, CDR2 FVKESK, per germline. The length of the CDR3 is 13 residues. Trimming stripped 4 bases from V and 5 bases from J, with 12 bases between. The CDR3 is CASSPQGYHEQYF. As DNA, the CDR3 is TGTGCCAGCAGCCCACAGGGTTACCACGAGCAGTACTTC.

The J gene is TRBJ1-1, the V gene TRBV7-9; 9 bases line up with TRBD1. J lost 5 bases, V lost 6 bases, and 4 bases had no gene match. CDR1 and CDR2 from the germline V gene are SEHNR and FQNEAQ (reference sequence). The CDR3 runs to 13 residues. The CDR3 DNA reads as TGTGCCAGCAGGGGACAGGGCGAGACTGAAGCTTTCTTT. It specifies CASRGQGETEAFF. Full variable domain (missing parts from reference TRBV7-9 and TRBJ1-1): DTGVSQNPRHKITKRGQNVTFRCDPISEHNRLYWYRQTLGQGPEFLTYFQNEAQLEKSRLLSDRFSAERPKGSFSTLEIQRTEQGDSAMYLCASRGQGETEAFFGQGTRLTVV.

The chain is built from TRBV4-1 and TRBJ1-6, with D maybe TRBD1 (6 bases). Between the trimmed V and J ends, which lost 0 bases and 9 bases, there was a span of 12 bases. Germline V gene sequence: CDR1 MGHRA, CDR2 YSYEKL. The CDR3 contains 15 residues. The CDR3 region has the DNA TGCGCCAGCAGCCAAGATCGCGGGGGCTTTTCACCCCTCCACTTT. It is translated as CASSQDRGGFSPLHF.

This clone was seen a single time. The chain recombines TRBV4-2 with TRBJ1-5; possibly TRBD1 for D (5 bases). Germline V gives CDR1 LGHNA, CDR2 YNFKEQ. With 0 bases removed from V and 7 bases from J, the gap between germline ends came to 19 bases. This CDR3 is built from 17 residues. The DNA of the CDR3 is TGTGCCAGCAGCCAAGATCTGTGGCAGGGAGGCGACCAGCCCCAGCATTTT. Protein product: CASSQDLWQGGDQPQHF.

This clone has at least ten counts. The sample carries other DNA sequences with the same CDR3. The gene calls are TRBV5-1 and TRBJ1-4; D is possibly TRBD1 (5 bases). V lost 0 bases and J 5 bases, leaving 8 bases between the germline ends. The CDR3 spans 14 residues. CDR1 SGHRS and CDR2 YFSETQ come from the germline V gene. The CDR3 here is CASSLGDSNEKLFF. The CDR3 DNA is TGCGCCAGCAGCTTGGGAGACAGCAATGAAAAACTGTTTTTT.

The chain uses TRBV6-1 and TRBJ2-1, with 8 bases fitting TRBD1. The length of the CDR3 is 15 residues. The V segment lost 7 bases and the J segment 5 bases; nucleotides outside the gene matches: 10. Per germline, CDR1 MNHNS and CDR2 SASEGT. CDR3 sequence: CASTKPVTGDNEQFF. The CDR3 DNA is TGTGCCAGCACTAAGCCAGTGACAGGGGACAATGAGCAGTTCTTC.

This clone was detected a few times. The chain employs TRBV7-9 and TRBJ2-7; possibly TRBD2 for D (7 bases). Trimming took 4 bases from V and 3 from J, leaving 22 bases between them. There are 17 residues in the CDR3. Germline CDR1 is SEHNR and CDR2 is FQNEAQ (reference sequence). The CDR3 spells CASSSEGGQRDYYEQYF. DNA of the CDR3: TGTGCCAGCAGCTCTGAGGGCGGACAGAGGGACTACTACGAGCAGTACTTC.

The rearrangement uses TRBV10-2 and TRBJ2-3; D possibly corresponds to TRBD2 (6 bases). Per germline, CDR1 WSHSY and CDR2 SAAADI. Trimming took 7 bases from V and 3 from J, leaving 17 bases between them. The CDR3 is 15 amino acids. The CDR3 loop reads CASTSNGGVTDTQYF. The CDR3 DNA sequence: TGCGCCAGCACTTCCAACGGCGGGGTGACAGATACGCAGTATTTT.

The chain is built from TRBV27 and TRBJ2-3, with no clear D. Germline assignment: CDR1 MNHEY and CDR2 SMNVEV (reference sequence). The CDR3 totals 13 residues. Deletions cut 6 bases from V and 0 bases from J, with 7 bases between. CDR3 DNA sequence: TGTGCCAGCAGAACCACTAGCACAGATACGCAGTATTTT. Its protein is CASRTTSTDTQYF.

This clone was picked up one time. The CDR3 reads CASSSEGVWDTF. The CDR3 DNA reads TGTGCCAGCAGCTCTGAGGGGGTCTGGGACACCTTC. This chain uses TRBV5-6 with TRBJ1-2; TRBD1 might be the D (6 bases). V gave up 3 bases and J gave up 12 bases, with 15 bases separating them. Per germline, CDR1 SGHDT and CDR2 YYEEEE. The CDR3 spans 12 residues.